The clone carrying this T cell receptor beta chain was seen a few times. The length of the CDR3 is 13 residues. The data belong to a study of T-cell reconstitution after alpha-beta-depleted transplantation in children. Unique molecular identifiers were used to barcode this TCRbeta library. TCRdb recomputed calls from the PCR reads with MiXCR, one row per CDR3 protein. Of a few hundred thousand distinct CDR3 sequences in the sample, over 20% were seen once. The rearrangement links TRBV21-1 to TRBJ1-1; TRBD1, as called in the table, went unchecked against the DNA. TRBV21-1 is listed as a pseudogene. The receptor's source is a boy under two years old with Wiskott-Aldrich syndrome, due to receive a stem cell transplant. This specimen was PBMCs, taken before TCRalphabeta/CD19-depleted stem cell transplant. CDR3 in amino acids: CASRAQGRAEAFF. The DNA of the CDR3 is TGTGCCAGCAGGGCTCAGGGTAGGGCTGAAGCTTTCTTT.